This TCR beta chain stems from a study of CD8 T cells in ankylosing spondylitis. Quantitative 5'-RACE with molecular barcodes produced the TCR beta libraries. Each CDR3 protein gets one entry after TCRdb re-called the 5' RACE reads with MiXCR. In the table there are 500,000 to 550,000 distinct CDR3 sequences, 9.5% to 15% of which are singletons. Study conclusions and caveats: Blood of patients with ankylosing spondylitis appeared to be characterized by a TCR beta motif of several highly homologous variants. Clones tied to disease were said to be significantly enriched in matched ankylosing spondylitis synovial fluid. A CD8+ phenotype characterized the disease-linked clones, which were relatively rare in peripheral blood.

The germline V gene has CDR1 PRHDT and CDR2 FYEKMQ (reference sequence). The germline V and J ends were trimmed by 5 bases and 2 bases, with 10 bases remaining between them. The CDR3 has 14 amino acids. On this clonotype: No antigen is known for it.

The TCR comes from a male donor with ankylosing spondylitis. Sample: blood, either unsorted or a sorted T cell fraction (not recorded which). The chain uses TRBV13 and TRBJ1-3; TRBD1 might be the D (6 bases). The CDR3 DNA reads TGTGCCAGCAGCCGGACAGTCCCTGGAAACACCATATATTTT. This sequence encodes CASSRTVPGNTIYF.